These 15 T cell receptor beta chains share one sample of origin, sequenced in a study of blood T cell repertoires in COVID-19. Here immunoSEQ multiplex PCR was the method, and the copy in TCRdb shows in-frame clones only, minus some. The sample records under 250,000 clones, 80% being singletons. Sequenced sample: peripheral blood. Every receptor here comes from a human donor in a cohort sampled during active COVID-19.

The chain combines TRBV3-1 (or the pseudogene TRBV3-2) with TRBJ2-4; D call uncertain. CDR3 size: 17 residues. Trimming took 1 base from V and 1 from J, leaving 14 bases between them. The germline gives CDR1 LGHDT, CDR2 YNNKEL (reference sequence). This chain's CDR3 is CASSQVLQVSAKNIQYF. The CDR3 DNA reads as TGTGCCAGCAGCCAAGTGCTGCAGGTATCTGCCAAAAACATTCAGTACTTC.

This CDR3 is CASSERSLYSNQPQHF. The DNA of the CDR3 is TGTGCCAGCAGTGAGCGCTCCCTTTATAGCAATCAGCCCCAGCATTTT. The V gene is TRBV2, the J gene TRBJ1-5; no clear D. From germline, CDR1 is SNHLY and CDR2 FYNNEI. V lost 3 bases, J lost 0 bases, and 12 bases lay in between. The CDR3 has 16 residues.

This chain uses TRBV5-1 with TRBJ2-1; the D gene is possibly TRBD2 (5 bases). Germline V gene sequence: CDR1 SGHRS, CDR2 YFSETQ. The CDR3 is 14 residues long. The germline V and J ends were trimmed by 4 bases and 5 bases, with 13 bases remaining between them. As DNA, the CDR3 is TGCGCCAGCAGCCCGAACGCGGGTGACAATGAGCAGTTCTTC. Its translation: CASSPNAGDNEQFF.

This CDR3 reads CASRLTGGFETQYF. CDR3 coding DNA: TGTGCCAGCAGACTGACAGGGGGCTTCGAGACCCAGTACTTC. V usage is TRBV2 and J usage is TRBJ2-5; 10 bases are shared with TRBD1. This CDR3 is 14 amino acids long. V shed 6 bases and J 5 bases; nucleotides not matched to a gene: 6. Per the germline V gene, CDR1 is SNHLY and CDR2 is FYNNEI.

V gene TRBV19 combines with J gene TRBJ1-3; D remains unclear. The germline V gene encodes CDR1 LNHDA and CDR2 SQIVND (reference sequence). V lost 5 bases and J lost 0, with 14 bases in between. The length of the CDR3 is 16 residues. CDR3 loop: CASSPTVLLSGNTIYF. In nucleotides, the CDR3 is TGTGCCAGTAGTCCCACGGTCCTCCTCTCTGGAAACACCATATATTTT.

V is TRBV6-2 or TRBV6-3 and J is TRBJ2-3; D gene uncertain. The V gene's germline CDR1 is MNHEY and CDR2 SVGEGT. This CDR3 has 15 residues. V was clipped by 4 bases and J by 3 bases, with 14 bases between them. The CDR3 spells CASSSVMRLTDTQYF. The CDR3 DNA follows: TGTGCCAGCAGTTCGGTCATGCGCTTGACAGATACGCAGTATTTT.

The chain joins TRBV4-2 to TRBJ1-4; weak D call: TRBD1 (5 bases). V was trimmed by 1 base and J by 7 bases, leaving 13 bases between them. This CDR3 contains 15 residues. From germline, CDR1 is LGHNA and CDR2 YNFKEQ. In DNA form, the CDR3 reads TGTGCCAGCAGCCAAGTCGGGGGGAGGGGTGAAAAACTGTTTTTT. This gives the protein CASSQVGGRGEKLFF.

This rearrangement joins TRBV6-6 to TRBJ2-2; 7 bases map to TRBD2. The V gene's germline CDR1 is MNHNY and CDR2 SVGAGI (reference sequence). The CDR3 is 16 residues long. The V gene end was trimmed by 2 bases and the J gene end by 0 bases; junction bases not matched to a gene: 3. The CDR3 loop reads CASSYPLASNTGELFF. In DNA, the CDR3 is TGTGCCAGCAGTTACCCACTAGCGTCGAACACCGGGGAGCTGTTTTTT.

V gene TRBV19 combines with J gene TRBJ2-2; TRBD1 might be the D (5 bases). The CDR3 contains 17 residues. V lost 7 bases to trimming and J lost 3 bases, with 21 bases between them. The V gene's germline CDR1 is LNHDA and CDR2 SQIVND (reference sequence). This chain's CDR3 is CASTGSATGFYTGELFF. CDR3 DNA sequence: TGTGCCAGTACGGGCTCGGCCACAGGTTTTTACACCGGGGAGCTGTTTTTT.

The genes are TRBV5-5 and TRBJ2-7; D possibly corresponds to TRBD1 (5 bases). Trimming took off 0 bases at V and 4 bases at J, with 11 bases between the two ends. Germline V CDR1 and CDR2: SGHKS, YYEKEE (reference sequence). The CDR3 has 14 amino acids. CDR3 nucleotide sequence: TGTGCCAGCAGCTTGGGGCAGGGTATTTACGAGCAGTACTTC. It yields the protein CASSLGQGIYEQYF. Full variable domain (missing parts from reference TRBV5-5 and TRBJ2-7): DAGVTQSPTHLIKTRGQQVTLRCSPISGHKSVSWYQQVLGQGPQFIFQYYEKEERGRGNFPDRFSARQFPNYSSELNVNALLLGDSALYLCASSLGQGIYEQYFGPGTRLTVT.

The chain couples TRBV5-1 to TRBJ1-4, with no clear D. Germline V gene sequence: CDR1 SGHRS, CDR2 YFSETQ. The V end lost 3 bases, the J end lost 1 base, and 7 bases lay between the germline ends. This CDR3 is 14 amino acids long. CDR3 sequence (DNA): TGCGCCAGCAGCTCCGGAGGAACTAATGAAAAACTGTTTTTT. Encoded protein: CASSSGGTNEKLFF.

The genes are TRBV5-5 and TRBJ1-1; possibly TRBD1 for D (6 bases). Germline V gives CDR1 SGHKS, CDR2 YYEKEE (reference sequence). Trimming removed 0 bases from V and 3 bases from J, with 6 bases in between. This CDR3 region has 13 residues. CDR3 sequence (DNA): TGTGCCAGCAGCTTGGACAGGGACACTGAAGCTTTCTTT. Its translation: CASSLDRDTEAFF.

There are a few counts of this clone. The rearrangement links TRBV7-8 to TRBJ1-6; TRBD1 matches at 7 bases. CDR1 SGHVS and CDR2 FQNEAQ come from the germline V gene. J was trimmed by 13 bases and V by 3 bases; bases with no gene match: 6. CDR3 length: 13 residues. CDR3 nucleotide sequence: TGTGCCAGCAGCTTCGGGACAGACGGCCCCCTCCACTTT. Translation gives CASSFGTDGPLHF.

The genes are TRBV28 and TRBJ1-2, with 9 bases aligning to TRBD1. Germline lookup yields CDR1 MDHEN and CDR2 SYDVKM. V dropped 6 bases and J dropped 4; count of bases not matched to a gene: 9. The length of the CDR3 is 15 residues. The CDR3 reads CASSPRDRVSYGYTF. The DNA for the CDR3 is TGTGCCAGCAGCCCGCGGGACAGGGTATCCTATGGCTACACCTTC.

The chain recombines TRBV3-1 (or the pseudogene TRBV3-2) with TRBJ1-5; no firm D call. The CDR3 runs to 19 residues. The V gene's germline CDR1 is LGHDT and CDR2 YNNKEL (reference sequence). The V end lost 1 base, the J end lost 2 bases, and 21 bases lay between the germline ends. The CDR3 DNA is TGTGCCAGCAGCCAAGGGGCGGGGAAGGAGAATTTAGGCAATCAGCCCCAGCATTTT. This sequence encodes CASSQGAGKENLGNQPQHF.